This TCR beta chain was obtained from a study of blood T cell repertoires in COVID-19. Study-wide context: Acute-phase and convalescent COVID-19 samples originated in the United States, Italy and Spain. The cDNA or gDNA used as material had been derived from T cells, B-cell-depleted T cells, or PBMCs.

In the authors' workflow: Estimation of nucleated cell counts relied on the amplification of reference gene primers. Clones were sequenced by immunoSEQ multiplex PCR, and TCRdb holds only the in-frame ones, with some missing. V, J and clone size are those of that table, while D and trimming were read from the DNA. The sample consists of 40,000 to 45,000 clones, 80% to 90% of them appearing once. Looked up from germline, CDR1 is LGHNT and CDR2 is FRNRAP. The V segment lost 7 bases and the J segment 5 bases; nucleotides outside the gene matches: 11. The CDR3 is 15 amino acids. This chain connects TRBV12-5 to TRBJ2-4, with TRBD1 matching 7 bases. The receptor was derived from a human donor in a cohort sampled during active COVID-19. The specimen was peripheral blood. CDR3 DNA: TGTGCTAGTGCCAAACCCGGGACAGAACAAAACATTCAGTACTTC. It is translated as CASAKPGTEQNIQYF.